Sequencing of this T cell receptor beta chain was carried out in a study of shared clonotypes between healthy human individuals. The CDR3 is 17 residues long. V was trimmed by 1 base and J by 0 bases, leaving 12 bases between them. Germline assignment: CDR1 SGHAT and CDR2 FQNNGV. Per the study methods: Sequence data from immunoSEQ were junction-only and lacked quality scores; consequently, filtering differed. Measured with immunoSEQ multiplex PCR; TCRdb has only the in-frame clones, and not every one. V and J calls plus clone size are reproduced from that table; the DNA served to infer D and trimming. This sample has around 1,900,000 clones, with 93% found just once. Positive CCR7 selection of CD45RO-negative cells yielded the naive CD8 cells, and terminally differentiated effector memory CD45RA+ cells were excluded.

This TCR was sampled from a man aged 18 to 30 in good health. Some clones in this sample may be carry-over from other donors' samples. Sequenced: naive CD8+ T cells from PBMCs. This chain links TRBV11-2 with TRBJ2-2, with a tentative D call TRBD2 (5 bases). The CDR3 here is CASSLVGPGSNTGELFF. The CDR3, as DNA: TGTGCCAGCAGCTTAGTCGGGCCGGGGTCGAACACCGGGGAGCTGTTTTTT. Looking up the rest from reference TRBV11-2 and TRBJ2-2 gives the full variable domain: EAGVAQSPRYKIIEKRQSVAFWCNPISGHATLYWYQQILGQGPKLLIQFQNNGVVDDSQLPKDRFSAERLKGVDSTLKIQPAKLEDSAVYLCASSLVGPGSNTGELFFGEGSRLTVL.